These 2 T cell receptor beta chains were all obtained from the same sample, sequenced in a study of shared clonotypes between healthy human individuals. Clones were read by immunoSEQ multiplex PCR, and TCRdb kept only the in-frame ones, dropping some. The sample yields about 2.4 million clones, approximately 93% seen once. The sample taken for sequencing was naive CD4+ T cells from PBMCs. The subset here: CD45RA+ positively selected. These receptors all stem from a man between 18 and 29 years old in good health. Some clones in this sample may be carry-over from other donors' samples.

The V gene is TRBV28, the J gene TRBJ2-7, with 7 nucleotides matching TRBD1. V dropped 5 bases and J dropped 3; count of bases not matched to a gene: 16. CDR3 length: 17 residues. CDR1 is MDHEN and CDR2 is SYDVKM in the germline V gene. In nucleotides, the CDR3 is TGTGCCAGCAGTCCCACCTCCCTGGGACAGTCGATCTACGAGCAGTACTTC. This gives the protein CASSPTSLGQSIYEQYF.

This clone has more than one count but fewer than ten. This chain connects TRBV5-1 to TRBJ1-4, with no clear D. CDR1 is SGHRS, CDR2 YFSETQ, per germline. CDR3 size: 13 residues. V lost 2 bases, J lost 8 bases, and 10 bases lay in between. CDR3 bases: TGCGCCAGCAGCTTTGAAGAGGGAGAAAAACTGTTTTTT. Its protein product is CASSFEEGEKLFF.